By share, the clone carrying this TCR beta chain counts as medium-sized. Looked up from germline, CDR1 is MDHEN and CDR2 is SYDVKM. The CDR3 consists of 14 residues. Trimming removed 2 bases at V and 0 bases at J, with 8 bases between. This entry is derived from a study of OX40 agonist ivuxolimab in advanced cancers. Clones were sequenced by immunoSEQ multiplex PCR, and TCRdb holds only the in-frame ones, with some missing. The repertoire holds over 15,000 clones, with about 76% as singletons. This rearrangement joins TRBV28 to TRBJ2-7, with D perhaps TRBD2 (6 bases). This specimen consisted of CD4+ or CD8+ T cells sorted from blood, obtained in a trial of the OX40 agonist ivuxolimab. This sequence originates from an adult with an advanced solid tumor such as melanoma, head and neck, liver or kidney cancer. The CDR3 nucleotides are TGTGCCAGCAGTTTAGCGGGGAGCTCCTACGAGCAGTACTTC. As protein: CASSLAGSSYEQYF. Full variable domain (outside the CDR3, taken from reference TRBV28 and TRBJ2-7): DVKVTQSSRYLVKRTGEKVFLECVQDMDHENMFWYRQDPGLGLRLIYFSYDVKMKEKGDIPEGYSVSREKKERFSLILESASTNQTSMYLCASSLAGSSYEQYFGPGTRLTVT.